The 16 T cell receptor beta chains in this list originate from one sample, sequenced in a study of T cell responses to AZD1222 COVID-19 vaccine. Assay used: immunoSEQ multiplex PCR; TCRdb lists only in-frame clones, some missing. The data contain 110,000 or so clones, around 89% of them singletons. The specimen was peripheral blood, collected 28 days after the second AZD1222 dose. These receptors all stem from an adult who received the AZD1222 COVID-19 vaccine.

This chain uses TRBV4-2 with TRBJ2-7; D gene unclear. Per the germline V gene, CDR1 is LGHNA and CDR2 is YNFKEQ. Trimming took 1 base from V and 3 from J, leaving 4 bases between them. This CDR3 has 12 amino acids. CDR3 sequence: CASSQGFYEQYF. CDR3 nucleotides: TGTGCCAGCAGCCAAGGGTTCTACGAGCAGTACTTC.

The rearrangement links TRBV28 to TRBJ1-2; 9 bases agree with TRBD1. The CDR3 sequence is 15 residues long. The ends lost 1 base at V and 10 bases at J; junction bases unmatched: 10. Per germline, CDR1 MDHEN and CDR2 SYDVKM. DNA for the CDR3: TGTGCCAGCAGTTTATTTGGAGGGACAGGGAACCCCTACACCTTC. It yields the protein CASSLFGGTGNPYTF.

V usage is TRBV7-2 and J usage is TRBJ2-5, with a tentative D call TRBD1 (6 bases). Germline V lookup: CDR1 SGHTA, CDR2 FQGNSA. V dropped 5 bases and J dropped 4 bases, with 17 bases sitting between them. The CDR3 consists of 15 residues. The CDR3 sequence is CASSPPNRAGETQYF. CDR3 DNA: TGTGCCAGCAGCCCCCCCAACAGGGCGGGAGAGACCCAGTACTTC.

This chain links TRBV6-1 with TRBJ2-7; 7 bases map to TRBD2. V was pared by 0 bases and J by 2 bases, with 4 bases of the junction left unmatched. Germline V gives CDR1 MNHNS, CDR2 SASEGT. The CDR3 runs 15 residues. The CDR3 reads CASSEAAGVPYEQYF. CDR3 bases: TGTGCCAGCAGTGAAGCGGCGGGGGTCCCCTACGAGCAGTACTTC.

The chain has TRBV15 and TRBJ1-1, with D possibly matching TRBD1 (6 bases). With 1 base removed from V and 5 bases from J, the gap between germline ends came to 11 bases. Germline CDR1 and CDR2: LNHNV and YYDKDF (reference sequence). The CDR3 is 14 residues long. The CDR3 region has the DNA TGTGCCACCAGCAGAGGACGGGGGGCGACTGAAGCTTTCTTT. It codes for CATSRGRGATEAFF.

In DNA, the CDR3 is TGTGCCAGCAGCCAAGTGCTAGCGGGGGGTTTATCTAGCACAGATACGCAGTATTTT. Translation gives CASSQVLAGGLSSTDTQYF. The chain carries TRBV4-2 and TRBJ2-3; TRBD2 matches 11 bases. Unmatched junction bases numbered 9, after V lost 1 base and J lost 0 bases. The CDR3 extends over 19 amino acids. The germline CDR1 and CDR2 sequences are LGHNA and YNFKEQ.

The J gene is TRBJ1-6, the V gene TRBV7-2; D gene uncertain. The CDR3 consists of 12 residues. V was pared by 3 bases and J by 7 bases, with 4 bases between. Per germline, CDR1 SGHTA and CDR2 FQGNSA. The CDR3 region has the DNA TGTGCCAGCAGCTTGGGGAATTCACCCCTCCACTTT. Amino acid sequence: CASSLGNSPLHF.

This chain links TRBV7-8 with TRBJ1-1, with TRBD1 matching 7 bases. The ends lost 5 bases at V and 0 bases at J; junction bases unmatched: 12. The CDR3 runs 17 residues. CDR1 SGHVS and CDR2 FQNEAQ come from the germline V gene. The CDR3 here is CASSLRPTGALNTEAFF. CDR3 in DNA: TGTGCCAGCAGCCTTAGACCTACAGGGGCCCTGAACACTGAAGCTTTCTTT.

V and J are TRBV7-2 and TRBJ1-2; TRBD1 matches 8 bases. Germline values: CDR1 SGHTA, CDR2 FQGNSA. The CDR3 runs 14 residues. Trimming removed 3 bases from V and 4 bases from J; junction bases left unmatched: 4. The CDR3 spells CASSLVGTGYGYTF. The DNA of the CDR3 is TGTGCCAGCAGCTTGGTCGGGACAGGCTATGGCTACACCTTC.

The chain links TRBV12-3 or TRBV12-4 to TRBJ2-7; D ambiguous. V lost 3 bases and J 2 bases, leaving 8 bases between the germline ends. The CDR3 totals 13 residues. The CDR3 region is CASSFHTAYEQYF. The CDR3 nucleotides are TGTGCCAGCAGTTTCCACACCGCCTACGAGCAGTACTTC.

The chain couples TRBV6-1 to TRBJ2-1, with 8 positions matching TRBD1. The CDR3 contains 18 residues. V lost 0 bases to trimming and J lost 3 bases; unmatched junction nucleotides: 10. CDR1 is MNHNS and CDR2 is SASEGT in the germline V gene. CDR3 sequence: CASSEALPGGAGYNEQFF. The DNA of the CDR3 is TGTGCCAGCAGTGAAGCGCTGCCAGGGGGCGCAGGCTACAATGAGCAGTTCTTC.

The genes are TRBV20-1 and TRBJ2-7; D possibly corresponds to TRBD1 (5 bases). The CDR3 totals 11 residues. Germline V lookup: CDR1 DFQATT, CDR2 SNEGSKA (reference sequence). Trimming removed 6 bases from V and 6 bases from J, with 12 bases in between. As DNA, the CDR3 is TGCAGTGCAACCACAGGATTCGAGCAGTACTTC. This translates into CSATTGFEQYF.

The chain is built from TRBV7-2 and TRBJ2-1; 13 nucleotides match TRBD2. Germline assignment: CDR1 SGHTA and CDR2 FQGNSA. The J segment lost 10 bases and the V segment lost 5 bases, leaving 8 bases of the junction unmatched. The CDR3 totals 15 residues. CDR3 loop: CASSQTGTSGEEQFF. The CDR3 region has the DNA TGTGCCAGCAGCCAGACCGGGACTAGCGGGGAAGAGCAGTTCTTC.

This clone showed up just once. The gene calls are TRBV6-2 or TRBV6-3 and TRBJ2-3, with 10 bases aligning to TRBD2. This CDR3 contains 18 residues. J lost 5 bases, V lost 4 bases, and 15 bases had no gene match. The germline V gene encodes CDR1 MNHEY and CDR2 SVGEGT. CDR3 loop: CASSFHLLSGGDQDTQYF. CDR3 nucleotides: TGTGCCAGCAGTTTTCATCTACTCAGCGGGGGGGATCAAGATACGCAGTATTTT.

This chain connects TRBV11-1 to TRBJ2-3; D is ambiguous. The CDR3 is made up of 13 amino acids. The V and J ends lost 2 bases and 11 bases respectively, with 14 bases between them. Per the germline V gene, CDR1 is SGHAT and CDR2 is FQDESV (reference sequence). In DNA form, the CDR3 reads TGTGCCAGCAGCTTACGGCTGTCCGATGTGCAGTATTTT. Its protein product is CASSLRLSDVQYF.

This chain links TRBV5-5 with TRBJ1-1; D call uncertain. The V end was cut by 0 bases, the J end by 1 base, with 7 bases between. From germline, CDR1 is SGHKS and CDR2 YYEKEE (reference sequence). The CDR3 has 14 residues. CDR3 sequence (DNA): TGTGCCAGCAGCTTGGTCCAGGAGAACACTGAAGCTTTCTTT. It translates to CASSLVQENTEAFF.